The present entry profiles one TCR beta chain with its context. Its target is not known. Each of the donors was a healthy bone marrow donor. Vbeta (60) and Jbeta (13) primers were used in the PCR. Profiled with immunoSEQ multiplex PCR; TCRdb holds only in-frame clones, not every one. The data show some 120,000 clones, 75% seen once. This sample was included in a study of cytomegalovirus exposure and HLA in healthy donors. Study results and caveats: The authors enumerated over 150 TCR beta chains as linked to cytomegalovirus. Accurate HLA-A and HLA-B prediction from TCR beta sequences was reported for most subjects. Confirmation in vitro established that a few CMV-associated chains were specific for CMV antigens.

Germline CDR1 MNHEY, CDR2 SVGAGI. V lost 6 bases and J lost 6; bases outside the gene matches: 7. The CDR3 is 13 amino acids. The chain employs TRBV6-5 and TRBJ1-1, with TRBD1 identical over 7 bases. The sequence derives from a woman in her thirties or forties in good health and CMV-seropositive. The sample comprised PBMCs. DNA of the CDR3: TGTGCCAGCAGGCAACAGGGGAGACCTGAAGCTTTCTTT. Translation: CASRQQGRPEAFF.